This TCR beta chain is from a study of shared clonotypes between healthy human individuals. Study-level points and caveats: Among four donors, roughly 5% of naive CD4 clonotypes were found in common. Among donors, the sharing of clonotypes was expected to be influenced by sequencing depth. Limitation of the genetic and exposure-history diversity represented came from the few donors.

Comments on this clone: Its specificity is not known.

Researchers divided each subset's genomic DNA evenly across several immunoSEQ plates. The repertoire was sequenced with immunoSEQ multiplex PCR; TCRdb's copy has only in-frame clones and lacks some. The repertoire holds 300,000 to 400,000 clones, with about nine tenths as singletons. V was shortened by 7 bases and J by 5 bases, with 17 bases between the two germline ends. Germline V gene lookup returns CDR1 SGHTA and CDR2 FQGTGA. The CDR3 has 14 residues. The rearrangement joins TRBV7-3 to TRBJ1-1; TRBD1 is a possible D gene (5 bases). This TCR was sampled from a man aged 18 to 35 in good health. The sample was memory CD8+ T cells sorted from blood. Subset specified: CD45RO+ cells pooled with CCR7-negative TemRA cells. The CDR3 sequence: CASKEGIGGTEAFF. CDR3 sequence (DNA): TGTGCCAGCAAGGAGGGGATCGGAGGAACTGAAGCTTTCTTT.